This T cell receptor beta chain came from a study of metastatic and nonmetastatic thyroid tumors. Study details: Repertoire comparison spanned blood and tumor or nodule tissue of malignant and benign thyroid patients.

All patients reached thyroid surgery having received no treatment beforehand. This clone was detected ten times or more. Authors' processing steps: Between-group CDR3 differences, defined by clinicopathological status, yielded a distant-metastasis classifier for papillary thyroid cancer. MiXCR re-clonotyped the PCR reads for TCRdb. The V and J calls shown here were made by TCRdb, not taken from the authors' results. The sample lists fewer than 100,000 clones; just under 15% were seen once. Germline CDR1 and CDR2: LNHNV and YYDKDF (reference sequence). The length of the CDR3 is 16 residues. Trimming stripped 0 bases from V and 3 bases from J, with 11 bases between.

The sequenced sample consisted of blood. The sequence derives from a female donor with papillary thyroid cancer or a benign thyroid nodule (not recorded which). Some clones in this sample may be carry-over from other donors' samples. This chain links TRBV15 with TRBJ1-4; D call uncertain. The CDR3 DNA sequence: TGTGCCACCAGCAGAGATAGGAGCGGCTCTAATGAAAAACTGTTTTTT. As protein: CATSRDRSGSNEKLFF.